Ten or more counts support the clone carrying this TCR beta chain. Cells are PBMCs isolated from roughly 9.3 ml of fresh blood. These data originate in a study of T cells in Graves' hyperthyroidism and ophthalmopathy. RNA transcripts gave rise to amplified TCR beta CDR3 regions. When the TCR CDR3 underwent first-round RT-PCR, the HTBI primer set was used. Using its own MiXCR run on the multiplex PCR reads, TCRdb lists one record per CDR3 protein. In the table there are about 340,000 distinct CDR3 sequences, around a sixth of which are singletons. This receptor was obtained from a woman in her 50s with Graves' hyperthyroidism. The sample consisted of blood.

The CDR3 protein is CAWGKSGQVSYEQYV. In nucleotides, the CDR3 is TGTGCCTGGGGGAAATCGGGACAGGTCTCCTACGAGCAGTACGTC. This sequence joins TRBV30 and TRBJ2-7; 8 bases align to TRBD1. The V and J ends lost 5 bases and 0 bases, in that order; junction bases with no gene match: 9. This CDR3 spans 15 amino acids. CDR1 and CDR2 (germline): GTSNPN, SVGIG (reference sequence).